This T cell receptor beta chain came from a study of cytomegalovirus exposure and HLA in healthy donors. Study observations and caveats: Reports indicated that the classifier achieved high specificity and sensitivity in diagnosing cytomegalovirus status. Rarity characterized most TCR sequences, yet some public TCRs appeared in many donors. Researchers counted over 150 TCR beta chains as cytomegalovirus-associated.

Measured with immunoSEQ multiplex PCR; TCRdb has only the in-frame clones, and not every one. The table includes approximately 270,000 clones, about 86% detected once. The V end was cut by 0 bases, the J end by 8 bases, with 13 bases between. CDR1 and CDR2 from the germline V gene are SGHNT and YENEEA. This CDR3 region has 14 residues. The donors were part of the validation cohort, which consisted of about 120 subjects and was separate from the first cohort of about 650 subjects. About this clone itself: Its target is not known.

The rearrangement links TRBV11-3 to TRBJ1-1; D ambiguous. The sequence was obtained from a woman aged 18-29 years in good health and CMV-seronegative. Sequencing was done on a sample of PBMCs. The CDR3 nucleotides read TGTGCCAGCAGCTTAGATCCGATGGAGGCGGAAGCTTTCTTT. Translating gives CASSLDPMEAEAFF. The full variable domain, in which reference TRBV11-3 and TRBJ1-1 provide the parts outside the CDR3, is EAGVVQSPRYKIIEKKQPVAFWCNPISGHNTLYWYLQNLGQGPELLIRYENEEAVDDSQLPKDRFSAERLKGVDSTLKIQPAELGDSAVYLCASSLDPMEAEAFFGQGTRLTVV.